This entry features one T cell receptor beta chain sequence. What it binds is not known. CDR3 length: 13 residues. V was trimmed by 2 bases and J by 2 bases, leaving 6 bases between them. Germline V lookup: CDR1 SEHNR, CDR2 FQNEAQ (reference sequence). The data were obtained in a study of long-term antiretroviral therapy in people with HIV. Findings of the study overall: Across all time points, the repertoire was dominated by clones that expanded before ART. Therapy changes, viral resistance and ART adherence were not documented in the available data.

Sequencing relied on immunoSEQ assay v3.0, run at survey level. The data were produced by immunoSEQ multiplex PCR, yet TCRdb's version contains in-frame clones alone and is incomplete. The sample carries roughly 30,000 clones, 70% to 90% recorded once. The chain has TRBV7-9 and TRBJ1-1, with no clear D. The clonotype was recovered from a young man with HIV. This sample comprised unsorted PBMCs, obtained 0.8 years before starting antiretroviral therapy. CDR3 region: CASSLRGNTEAFF. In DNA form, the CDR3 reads TGTGCCAGCAGCTTACGCGGAAACACTGAAGCTTTCTTT.